The 8 T cell receptor beta chains in this list originate from one sample, sequenced in a study of cytomegalovirus exposure and HLA in healthy donors. Primers: 60 Vbeta forward and 13 Jbeta reverse. Profiled with immunoSEQ multiplex PCR; TCRdb holds only in-frame clones, not every one. The sample lists some 150,000 clones, 70% to 80% occurring once. The sample taken for sequencing was PBMCs. The receptors originated from a man aged 40-55 years in good health and CMV-seronegative.

The V call is TRBV5-1, the J call TRBJ2-2; TRBD2 might be the D (5 bases). The CDR3 covers 13 residues. Trimming took off 0 bases at V and 8 bases at J, with 8 bases between the two ends. Germline lookup yields CDR1 SGHRS and CDR2 YFSETQ. The CDR3 DNA sequence: TGCGCCAGCAGCTTGGCCTGGGAGGGGGAGCTGTTTTTT. Translating it yields CASSLAWEGELFF.

The chain links TRBV28 to TRBJ2-5; D is perhaps TRBD2 (6 bases). The DNA matches TRBJ2-7 better at its end, which makes the J call doubtful. Germline values: CDR1 MDHEN, CDR2 SYDVKM. The CDR3 contains 12 residues. CDR3 region: CAWARGGYEQYF. CDR3 DNA sequence: TGTGCCTGGGCGCGGGGTGGCTACGAGCAGTACTTC.

The V and J genes are TRBV28 and TRBJ2-5; no clear D gene. CDR1 and CDR2 (germline): MDHEN, SYDVKM. The CDR3 has 14 residues. The V end lost 8 bases, the J end lost 4 bases, and 17 bases lay between the germline ends. CDR3 protein: CASRYPGRGETQYF. For the CDR3, the DNA is TGTGCCAGCCGATACCCCGGCCGAGGAGAGACCCAGTACTTC.

CDR3 residues: CASSLDPYNSPLHF. The CDR3 coding sequence is TGCGCCAGCAGCTTGGATCCTTATAATTCACCCCTCCACTTT. This sequence joins TRBV5-1 and TRBJ1-6; D is unresolved. The V and J ends lost 0 bases and 4 bases respectively, with 5 bases between them. Germline V gene sequence: CDR1 SGHRS, CDR2 YFSETQ. The CDR3 contains 14 residues.

In its sample, this clone was seen a few times. The genes are TRBV4-2 and TRBJ2-7, with 9 bases fitting TRBD1. Per the germline V gene, CDR1 is LGHNA and CDR2 is YNFKEQ. This CDR3 comprises 15 residues. V shed 0 bases, J shed 4 bases, and the junction held 4 bases outside the gene matches. CDR3 sequence: CASSQEGQGGYEQYF. The DNA for the CDR3 is TGTGCCAGCAGCCAAGAGGGACAGGGAGGGTACGAGCAGTACTTC.

The chain combines TRBV5-1 with TRBJ1-1, with 7 nucleotides matching TRBD1. Germline V CDR1 and CDR2: SGHRS, YFSETQ. There are 16 residues in the CDR3. The trim removed 6 bases at V and 1 base at J, leaving 12 bases unmatched. The CDR3: CASTHGDRIENTEAFF. For the CDR3, the DNA is TGCGCCAGCACTCATGGGGACAGAATAGAGAACACTGAAGCTTTCTTT. Looking up the rest from reference TRBV5-1 and TRBJ1-1 gives the full variable domain: KAGVTQTPRYLIKTRGQQVTLSCSPISGHRSVSWYQQTPGQGLQFLFEYFSETQRNKGNFPGRFSGRQFSNSRSEMNVSTLELGDSALYLCASTHGDRIENTEAFFGQGTRLTVV.

The V call is TRBV11-2, the J call TRBJ2-7; 8 nucleotides line up with TRBD2. The V segment lost 5 bases and the J segment 1 base; nucleotides outside the gene matches: 4. Germline V gene data show CDR1 as SGHAT and CDR2 as FQNNGV. The CDR3 extends over 14 amino acids. In nucleotides, the CDR3 is TGTGCCAGCAGCCCAGCGGGAGTTTCCTACGAGCAGTACTTC. Translating gives CASSPAGVSYEQYF. Combining the CDR3 with reference TRBV11-2 and TRBJ2-7 gives the whole variable domain EAGVAQSPRYKIIEKRQSVAFWCNPISGHATLYWYQQILGQGPKLLIQFQNNGVVDDSQLPKDRFSAERLKGVDSTLKIQPAKLEDSAVYLCASSPAGVSYEQYFGPGTRLTVT.

This clone was picked up a small number of times. Here the CDR3 reads CASSPPGQGYGYTF. CDR3 coding DNA: TGTGCCAGCAGCCCGCCGGGACAGGGCTATGGCTACACCTTC. The chain couples TRBV4-2 to TRBJ1-2; 9 bases align to TRBD1. Germline V gives CDR1 LGHNA, CDR2 YNFKEQ. The CDR3 is 14 amino acids. V lost 4 bases to trimming and J lost 4 bases; unmatched junction nucleotides: 4.